This section outlines one TCR beta chain sequence together with its context. Sequencing was performed with immunoSEQ multiplex PCR; in TCRdb, only in-frame clones are kept and a portion is missing. The repertoire holds 270,000 or so clones, with roughly 90% as singletons. V lost 2 bases and J lost 6, with 16 bases in between. The length of the CDR3 is 15 residues. These data are taken from a study of blood T cell repertoires in COVID-19. Across the study: The cDNA or gDNA used as material had been derived from T cells, B-cell-depleted T cells, or PBMCs.

Sequences were obtained from PBMCs or T cells enriched from blood (not recorded which). V is TRBV23-1 and J is TRBJ1-2; a possible D gene is TRBD1 (5 bases). TRBV23-1 is an ORF; its function is uncertain. The receptor was isolated from a man in his forties who had been exposed to COVID-19. In DNA form, the CDR3 reads TGCGCCAGCAGTCAACCAGGGACTCCCCGAGATGGCTACACCTTC. This encodes CASSQPGTPRDGYTF.